These T cell receptor beta chains were read from a single sample in a study of CD8 T cells in ankylosing spondylitis. One entry per CDR3 protein results from TCRdb running MiXCR on the 5' RACE reads. The table includes 650,000 to 800,000 distinct CDR3 sequences, over 15% detected once. The sequenced material came from blood, either unsorted or a sorted T cell fraction (not recorded which). All receptors derive from a male donor with ankylosing spondylitis. The CDR3 runs from the conserved cysteine through the conserved F or W. A D gene is named only where the DNA matches it firmly. Expanded clones get a size class; other rows say once, few or many, or leave the size out.

v_call: TRBV28
clone_size: NA
d_call: NA
j_call: TRBJ1-5
cdr3_nt: TGTGCCAGCAGTGTTGCGAAGGGCGCCGAACAGCCCCAGCATTTT
cdr3_aa: CASSVAKGAEQPQHF

v_call: TRBV20-1
clone_size: NA
d_call: TRBD2
j_call: TRBJ2-3
cdr3_nt: TGCCTCGGACTAGCGGGAGGTAGCAGCACAGATACGCAGTATTTT
cdr3_aa: CLGLAGGSSTDTQYF

v_call: TRBV20-1
clone_size: NA
d_call: TRBD2
j_call: TRBJ2-2
cdr3_nt: TGCAGTGCGCGGACTAGTGGGAGGACCGGGGAGCTGTTTTTT
cdr3_aa: CSARTSGRTGELFF

v_call: TRBV5-1
clone_size: NA
d_call: TRBD1
j_call: TRBJ2-2
cdr3_nt: TGCGCCAGCAGCTCGGGGGGACAGGGAGCGAACACCGGGGAGCTGTTTTTT
cdr3_aa: CASSSGGQGANTGELFF

v_call: TRBV6-1
clone_size: few
d_call: TRBD2
j_call: TRBJ2-7
cdr3_nt: TGTGCCAGCAGACCTTGGGGGGGGGACTACGAGCAGTACTTC
cdr3_aa: CASRPWGGDYEQYF

v_call: TRBV27
clone_size: few
d_call: TRBD1
j_call: TRBJ2-7
cdr3_nt: TGTGCCAGCAGTCTTCTAGGACAGGACTACGAGCAGTACTTC
cdr3_aa: CASSLLGQDYEQYF

v_call: TRBV4-1
clone_size: NA
d_call: NA
j_call: TRBJ1-5
cdr3_nt: TGCGCCAGCAGCCAGAAACTGGAATGGGGGCCTCAGCCCCAGCATTTT
cdr3_aa: CASSQKLEWGPQPQHF

v_call: TRBV5-1
clone_size: few
d_call: TRBD2
j_call: TRBJ2-2
cdr3_nt: TGCGCCAGCAAAGGGAGGGCCGAGAACACCGGGGAGCTGTTTTTT
cdr3_aa: CASKGRAENTGELFF

v_call: TRBV5-1
clone_size: few
d_call: NA
j_call: TRBJ1-5
cdr3_nt: TGCGCCAGCAGCCCACCACCTCAGCCCCAGCATTTT
cdr3_aa: CASSPPPQPQHF

v_call: TRBV11-2
clone_size: NA
d_call: TRBD1
j_call: TRBJ2-1
cdr3_nt: TGTGCCAGCAGCCGCCGCCGGGACAGGGTGCCCGGATACAATGAGCAGTTCTTC
cdr3_aa: CASSRRRDRVPGYNEQFF

v_call: TRBV4-3
clone_size: NA
d_call: NA
j_call: TRBJ2-3
cdr3_nt: TGCGCCAGCAGCCAAGTCCGGGGGTATGGAGTTGGCACAGATACGCAGTATTTT
cdr3_aa: CASSQVRGYGVGTDTQYF

v_call: TRBV2
clone_size: many
d_call: NA
j_call: TRBJ1-1
cdr3_nt: TGTGCCAGCAGGCGGGTTGAAGGGACTGAAGCTTTCTTT
cdr3_aa: CASRRVEGTEAFF

v_call: TRBV6-1
clone_size: few
d_call: NA
j_call: TRBJ1-6
cdr3_nt: TGTGCCAGCAGCCGGACACCCCGAGCCCCCCTCCACTTT
cdr3_aa: CASSRTPRAPLHF

v_call: TRBV20-1
clone_size: few
d_call: NA
j_call: TRBJ2-3
cdr3_nt: TGCAGTGCTAGAGACCATAATGGCCCCGGGGAGGGCACAGATACGCAGTATTTT
cdr3_aa: CSARDHNGPGEGTDTQYF

v_call: TRBV27
clone_size: NA
d_call: TRBD2
j_call: TRBJ2-3
cdr3_nt: TGTGCCAGCAGTTTATGGGCGAGCGGGGGGGCCGGAGATACGCAGTATTTT
cdr3_aa: CASSLWASGGAGDTQYF

v_call: TRBV5-5
clone_size: few
d_call: NA
j_call: TRBJ1-1
cdr3_nt: TGTGCCAGCAGCCCCGGGGGGAGTTTGGAGTATGAAGCTTTCTTT
cdr3_aa: CASSPGGSLEYEAFF

v_call: TRBV12-3/TRBV12-4
clone_size: few
d_call: NA
j_call: TRBJ1-1
cdr3_nt: TGTGCCAGCAGCTCGAACTGGGACCGTGGAGGCGCTTTCTTT
cdr3_aa: CASSSNWDRGGAFF

v_call: TRBV7-9
clone_size: few
d_call: NA
j_call: TRBJ1-1
cdr3_nt: TGTGCCAGCAGCTTAGTCAGAGACTACACTGAAGCTTTCTTT
cdr3_aa: CASSLVRDYTEAFF

v_call: TRBV12-3/TRBV12-4
clone_size: few
d_call: TRBD2
j_call: TRBJ2-3
cdr3_nt: TGTGCCAGCAGCGCAATTAGCGGGATGGGCACAGATACGCAGTATTTT
cdr3_aa: CASSAISGMGTDTQYF

v_call: TRBV7-2
clone_size: NA
d_call: NA
j_call: TRBJ2-7
cdr3_nt: TGTGCCAGCAGCGACCGGGGACAACGGATTTACGAGCAGTACTTC
cdr3_aa: CASSDRGQRIYEQYF

v_call: TRBV12-3/TRBV12-4
clone_size: NA
d_call: NA
j_call: TRBJ2-5
cdr3_nt: TGTGCCAGCAGTTTCGACATAGCGGCGGCCCGTCCGACCCAGTACTTC
cdr3_aa: CASSFDIAAARPTQYF

v_call: TRBV10-3
clone_size: NA
d_call: TRBD1
j_call: TRBJ1-5
cdr3_nt: TGTGCCATCTCAGAGGGGGCGTACAATCAGCCCCAGCATTTT
cdr3_aa: CAISEGAYNQPQHF

v_call: TRBV20-1
clone_size: few
d_call: NA
j_call: TRBJ1-5
cdr3_nt: TGCAGTGCTACGCACAGGGTTAGCAATCAGCCCCAGCATTTT
cdr3_aa: CSATHRVSNQPQHF

v_call: TRBV7-2
clone_size: many
d_call: TRBD1
j_call: TRBJ1-1
cdr3_nt: TGTGCCAGCAGCCTAACTGGACAGGGGAACACTGAAGCTTTCTTT
cdr3_aa: CASSLTGQGNTEAFF

v_call: TRBV28
clone_size: few
d_call: NA
j_call: TRBJ1-5
cdr3_nt: TGTGCCAGCAGTTTCCCCCCTTCAACCGGTCATCAGCCCCAGCATTTT
cdr3_aa: CASSFPPSTGHQPQHF

v_call: TRBV12-3/TRBV12-4
clone_size: NA
d_call: NA
j_call: TRBJ1-4
cdr3_nt: TGTGCCAGCAGTTTGGCGGCTAATGAAAAACTGTTTTTT
cdr3_aa: CASSLAANEKLFF

v_call: TRBV6-1
clone_size: NA
d_call: NA
j_call: TRBJ1-5
cdr3_nt: TGTGCCAGCAGAACCGGACGGAATAGCAATCAGCCCCAGCATTTT
cdr3_aa: CASRTGRNSNQPQHF

v_call: TRBV7-2
clone_size: NA
d_call: NA
j_call: TRBJ2-1
cdr3_nt: TGTGCCAGCAGCTTAAACCCGCTTTACAATGAGCAGTTCTTC
cdr3_aa: CASSLNPLYNEQFF

v_call: TRBV7-9
clone_size: few
d_call: NA
j_call: TRBJ2-7
cdr3_nt: TGTGCCAGCAGCCACGGGACTTTGGACGAGCAGTACTTC
cdr3_aa: CASSHGTLDEQYF

v_call: TRBV10-3
clone_size: NA
d_call: NA
j_call: TRBJ2-2
cdr3_nt: TGTGCCATCACGGGGACCGCAAACACCGGGGAGCTGTTTTTT
cdr3_aa: CAITGTANTGELFF

v_call: TRBV20-1
clone_size: NA
d_call: NA
j_call: TRBJ1-1
cdr3_nt: TGCAGTGCTAGAAAGGGCACTGAAGCTTTCTTT
cdr3_aa: CSARKGTEAFF

v_call: TRBV3-1
clone_size: NA
d_call: TRBD2
j_call: TRBJ2-2
cdr3_nt: TGTGCCAGCAGCCACAGCGGGAGGGCGAACACCGGGGAGCTGTTTTTT
cdr3_aa: CASSHSGRANTGELFF

v_call: TRBV6-2/TRBV6-3
clone_size: NA
d_call: TRBD1
j_call: TRBJ2-1
cdr3_nt: TGTGCCAGCAGTTACCCCGGGACAGGGGACACTGAGCAGTTCTTC
cdr3_aa: CASSYPGTGDTEQFF

v_call: TRBV4-1
clone_size: NA
d_call: NA
j_call: TRBJ2-1
cdr3_nt: TGCGCCAGCAGCCAAGCACGGGACTCCCCTAGGTTCTTC
cdr3_aa: CASSQARDSPRFF

v_call: TRBV5-1
clone_size: few
d_call: NA
j_call: TRBJ1-2
cdr3_nt: TGCGCCAGCAGCTTGGCCACAGAAAGAAGAGGTTATGGCTACACCTTC
cdr3_aa: CASSLATERRGYGYTF

v_call: TRBV7-2
clone_size: NA
d_call: TRBD2
j_call: TRBJ2-1
cdr3_nt: TGTGCCAGCAGCCCGTCCTTCGGAGCGGGAGTGGTAGATGAGCAGTTCTTC
cdr3_aa: CASSPSFGAGVVDEQFF

v_call: TRBV15
clone_size: few
d_call: NA
j_call: TRBJ1-2
cdr3_nt: TGTGCCACCAGCAGAGCCGGACAGCCACTTAACTATGGCTACACCTTC
cdr3_aa: CATSRAGQPLNYGYTF

v_call: TRBV4-2
clone_size: few
d_call: NA
j_call: TRBJ2-5
cdr3_nt: TGTGCCAGCAGCCAAGGGGAAGGGGGAGAGACCCAGTACTTC
cdr3_aa: CASSQGEGGETQYF

v_call: TRBV12-3/TRBV12-4
clone_size: few
d_call: NA
j_call: TRBJ2-1
cdr3_nt: TGTGCCAGCAGTTTTGAGGGGCCCAATTACAATGAGCAGTTCTTC
cdr3_aa: CASSFEGPNYNEQFF